Listed here are 17 T cell receptor beta chains from one sample, sequenced in a study of blood T cells in healthy people across ages. The authors ran a second PCR of roughly 6 to 11 cycles using a sample-barcoded 5' primer and a J-beta primer mix. Each CDR3 protein is one row after TCRdb ran MiXCR on the 5' RACE reads. The profile shows 600,000 to 850,000 distinct CDR3 sequences, around 25% of them singletons. The data also belong to a second study, concerning T cells of mothers and their children.

The material sequenced was blood. The source of these receptors is a boy between 10 and 17 years old in good health.

This CDR3 reads CASSLWGLNEKLFF. As DNA, the CDR3 is TGTGCCAGCAGCTTGTGGGGGCTTAATGAAAAACTGTTTTTT. The chain recombines TRBV7-9 with TRBJ1-4; TRBD1 is a possible D gene (6 bases). The CDR3 runs to 14 residues. V dropped 3 bases and J dropped 4 bases, with 9 bases sitting between them. Germline CDR1 and CDR2: SEHNR and FQNEAQ (reference sequence).

This clonotype was observed a few times. V usage is TRBV12-3 or TRBV12-4 and J usage is TRBJ2-1; maybe TRBD2 (5 bases). Deletions cut 5 bases from V and 9 bases from J, with 14 bases between. CDR3 size: 13 residues. CDR3: CASSPGNGPEQFF. The CDR3 coding sequence is TGTGCCAGCAGTCCCGGGAACGGTCCTGAGCAGTTCTTC.

V and J are TRBV28 and TRBJ2-5, with 12 bases matching TRBD2. CDR3 length: 15 residues. Germline V gene sequence: CDR1 MDHEN, CDR2 SYDVKM. Trimming removed 7 bases from V and 4 bases from J; junction bases left unmatched: 7. For the CDR3, the DNA is TGTGCCAGCAAGCTAGCGGGAGGGCCGCGAGAGACCCAGTACTTC. Its protein product is CASKLAGGPRETQYF.

The chain combines TRBV20-1 with TRBJ2-7; D is possibly TRBD2 (6 bases). The CDR3 is 13 residues long. CDR1 and CDR2 from the germline V gene are DFQATT and SNEGSKA (reference sequence). V lost 3 bases and J 4 bases, leaving 13 bases between the germline ends. CDR3 in DNA: TGCAGTGCTAGCGGTAGCGGTGGTTACGAGCAGTACTTC. Its translation is CSASGSGGYEQYF.

The rearrangement joins TRBV6-2 or TRBV6-3 to TRBJ2-1, with no clear D. The V gene lost 7 bases and the J gene lost 2 bases, with 24 bases spanning the gap. Germline CDR1 is MNHEY and CDR2 is SVGEGT. The CDR3 sequence is 18 residues long. CDR3 sequence (DNA): TGTGCCAGCATCCCCACCCAAACGTGGCAGGCTACCTACAATGAGCAGTTCTTC. This codes for CASIPTQTWQATYNEQFF.

The V call is TRBV27, the J call TRBJ2-6; D not resolved. Looked up from germline, CDR1 is MNHEY and CDR2 is SMNVEV (reference sequence). Trimming left V 8 bases short and J 0 bases short, with 8 bases between. CDR3 length: 14 amino acids. The CDR3 DNA is TGTGCCAGCGGTACTTACTCTGGGGCCAACGTCCTGACTTTC. Its protein is CASGTYSGANVLTF.

J is TRBJ2-5 and V is TRBV28; D is unresolved. The DNA matches TRBJ2-7 better at its end, which makes the J call doubtful. CDR3 length: 13 amino acids. Germline CDR1 reads MDHEN; CDR2 reads SYDVKM. The CDR3 spells CASSLWRRNEQYF. CDR3 nucleotide sequence: TGTGCCAGCAGTTTATGGAGAAGGAACGAGCAGTACTTC.

This clonotype showed up just a few times. The V and J genes are TRBV5-6 and TRBJ1-6; the D is unclear. With 4 bases removed from V and 10 bases from J, the gap between germline ends came to 12 bases. CDR1 is SGHDT, CDR2 YYEEEE, per germline. CDR3 size: 13 residues. The DNA for the CDR3 is TGTGCCAGCAGCCTCGTGGCAGACTCACCCCTCCACTTT. It is translated as CASSLVADSPLHF.

Only a few counts were recorded for this clonotype. The V call is TRBV7-2, the J call TRBJ1-3; D is uncertain. This CDR3 is built from 14 residues. Trimming stripped 5 bases from V and 0 bases from J, with 8 bases between. Per the germline V gene, CDR1 is SGHTA and CDR2 is FQGNSA. In DNA, the CDR3 is TGTGCCAGCAGCCACGGCACCTCTGGAAACACCATATATTTT. Protein sequence: CASSHGTSGNTIYF.

The rearrangement links TRBV10-3 to TRBJ2-4; tentatively, D is TRBD1 (5 bases). V was clipped by 4 bases and J by 2 bases, with 12 bases between them. This CDR3 is built from 15 residues. CDR1 and CDR2 (germline): ENHRY, SYGVKD. In DNA, the CDR3 is TGTGCCATCAGTGTTGGGGCCGATACCAAAAACATTCAGTACTTC. Protein: CAISVGADTKNIQYF.

The V call is TRBV27, the J call TRBJ2-3, with TRBD2 matching over 15 bases. Germline V gene sequence: CDR1 MNHEY, CDR2 SMNVEV (reference sequence). This CDR3 spans 16 amino acids. The V and J ends lost 4 bases and 5 bases, in that order; junction bases with no gene match: 4. The CDR3 nucleotides read TGTGCCAGCAGTTACGGACTAGCGGGGGGGCAAGATACGCAGTATTTT. Translation gives CASSYGLAGGQDTQYF.

The chain uses TRBV14 and TRBJ1-2; D remains ambiguous. The CDR3 totals 14 residues. V lost 2 bases and J lost 4, with 11 bases in between. Germline values: CDR1 SGHDN, CDR2 FVKESK. The CDR3 sequence: CASSQIGQVYGYTF. Here the CDR3 DNA reads TGTGCCAGCAGCCAAATAGGGCAGGTCTATGGCTACACCTTC.

This clonotype has just a few counts. The junction departs from the called germline gene at one end, perhaps through a read error. V is TRBV2 and J is TRBJ1-1, with a weak D call TRBD1 (5 bases). Germline V gene lookup returns CDR1 SNHLY and CDR2 FYNNEI. CDR3 length: 11 residues. CDR3 in DNA: TGTGCCGGCAGGGTCGGCACTGAAGCTTTCTTT. Its translation: CAGRVGTEAFF. Using reference TRBV2 and TRBJ1-1 for the parts outside the CDR3, the full variable domain is EPEVTQTPSHQVTQMGQEVILRCVPISNHLYFYWYRQILGQKVEFLVSFYNNEISEKSEIFDDQFSVERPDGSNFTLKIRSTKLEDSAMYFCAGRVGTEAFFGQGTRLTVV.

V gene TRBV29-1 combines with J gene TRBJ2-1, with TRBD2 matching 9 bases. From germline, CDR1 is SQVTM and CDR2 ANQGSEA. CDR3 length: 15 amino acids. V shed 7 bases, J shed 4 bases, and the junction held 11 bases outside the gene matches. Here the CDR3 DNA reads TGCAGCGGGGGACTAGCAGTCTACGAATACAATGAGCAGTTCTTC. Its translation: CSGGLAVYEYNEQFF.

The gene calls are TRBV6-5 and TRBJ2-5; maybe TRBD2 (6 bases). Looked up from germline, CDR1 is MNHEY and CDR2 is SVGAGI. The V end lost 2 bases, the J end lost 1 base, and 20 bases lay between the germline ends. The CDR3 covers 18 residues. The CDR3 here is CASSYSGGIALLQETQYF. Written as DNA, the CDR3 is TGTGCCAGCAGTTACAGTGGAGGGATCGCCTTGCTCCAAGAGACCCAGTACTTC.

This clonotype was observed a few times. The chain recombines TRBV4-2 with TRBJ1-4; possibly TRBD1 for D (5 bases). CDR1 and CDR2 (germline): LGHNA, YNFKEQ. The CDR3 totals 15 residues. V lost 4 bases to trimming and J lost 1 base, with 10 bases between them. The CDR3 bases are TGTGCCAGCAGCCCGGGAGGGGAAACTAATGAAAAACTGTTTTTT. Translating gives CASSPGGETNEKLFF.

This clonotype appeared a few times. V is TRBV7-2 and J is TRBJ2-4; 7 bases line up with TRBD1. This CDR3 contains 13 residues. J gave up 5 bases and V 8 bases, and 6 bases lay outside the gene matches. CDR1 and CDR2 from the germline V gene are SGHTA and FQGNSA. This CDR3 reads CASAFGQENIQYF. The CDR3 DNA sequence: TGTGCCAGCGCCTTTGGACAGGAAAACATTCAGTACTTC.